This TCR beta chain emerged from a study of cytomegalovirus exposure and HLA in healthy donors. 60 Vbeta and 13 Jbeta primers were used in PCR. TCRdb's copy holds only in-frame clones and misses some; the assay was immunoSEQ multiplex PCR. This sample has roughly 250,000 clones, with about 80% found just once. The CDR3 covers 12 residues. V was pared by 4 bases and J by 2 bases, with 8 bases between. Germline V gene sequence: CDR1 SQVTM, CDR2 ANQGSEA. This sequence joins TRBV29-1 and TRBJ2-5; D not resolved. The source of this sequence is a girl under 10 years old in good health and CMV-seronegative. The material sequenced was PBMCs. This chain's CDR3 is CSVVAQQETQYF. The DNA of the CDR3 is TGCAGCGTTGTAGCCCAGCAAGAGACCCAGTACTTC.